Described below is a single T cell receptor (beta chain) sequence and its context. What it recognizes is unknown. Libraries were prepared by immunoSEQ multiplex PCR; TCRdb keeps only in-frame clonotypes and omits some of them. Among a few hundred thousand clones listed, around 86% were seen once. The CDR3 covers 13 residues. J lost 6 bases, V lost 6 bases, and 4 bases had no gene match. Germline values: CDR1 LNHDA, CDR2 SQIVND (reference sequence). The record originates from a study of Ad26.COV2.S vaccination and SARS-CoV-2 variants. Study as a whole: Doses of Ad26.COV2.S were injected into muscle once or twice, 56 days apart. Whole-study results and caveats: Total responses of T cells may have been underestimated by the analyses of TCR breadth and depth.

Documented treatment: roughly 18 received Ad26.COV2.S at low or high dose, single or two shots; several received placebo; per-sample allocation not given. Collection of samples fell on day 63 after the first vaccine or placebo injection. Sample: peripheral blood, taken in a trial of Ad26.COV2.S vaccine versus placebo. The chain uses TRBV19 and TRBJ2-7, with TRBD1 matching over 11 bases. This TCR came from a person aged 18-60 years who received the Ad26.COV2.S COVID-19 vaccine or a placebo. Here the CDR3 DNA reads TGTGCCAGTAGCCCCGGGACAGGGGGCGAGCAGTACTTC. Translation: CASSPGTGGEQYF.